A selection of T cell receptor beta chains follows, all from one sample in a study of blood T cells in healthy people across ages. Each CDR3 protein gets one entry after TCRdb re-called the 5' RACE reads with MiXCR. This table holds under 1 million distinct CDR3 sequences, 44% found once. The sequenced material came from blood. These receptors came from a man in his 60s in good health. CDR3s include the opening cysteine and the closing phenylalanine or tryptophan. D genes are given only for firm matches. Clone size is given for some rows only: seen once, a few or many times, or a class if the clone is expanded.

>TRBV7-9|once|.|TRBJ2-3
TGTGCCAGCAGCTTTCCTGTTACGGGGGCGTCGGATACGCAGTATTTT
CASSFPVTGASDTQYF
>TRBV28|.|.|TRBJ1-3
TGTGCCAGCAGTTTGTTAGGGAGCTCTGGAAACACCATATATTTT
CASSLLGSSGNTIYF
>TRBV14|.|.|TRBJ2-1
TGTGCCAGCAGCCATTTAGGACAAACCTCCTACAATGAGCAGTTCTTC
CASSHLGQTSYNEQFF
>TRBV7-2|.|TRBD2|TRBJ2-2
TGTGCCAGCAGCTTAGCGAAGCTAGCGGCCGGGGAGCTGTTTTTT
CASSLAKLAAGELFF
>TRBV4-1|.|.|TRBJ1-2
TGCGCCAGCAGCCAAGAAACTTTGGGCCCCTATGGCTACACCTTC
CASSQETLGPYGYTF
>TRBV7-2|few|TRBD2|TRBJ2-3
TGTGCCAGCAGCCGCCCCCTAGCGGATACAAGCACAGATACGCAGTATTTT
CASSRPLADTSTDTQYF
>TRBV4-1|.|TRBD2|TRBJ2-5
TGCGCCAGCAGCCTTGTGACTAGCGGGGGAGGGCAAGAGACCCAGTACTTC
CASSLVTSGGGQETQYF
>TRBV5-5|.|.|TRBJ2-5
TGTGCCAGCAGTGTGGAACCTCAGAAGTCCCAGTACTTC
CASSVEPQKSQYF
>TRBV6-2/TRBV6-3|many|.|TRBJ2-2
TGTGCCAGCAGAGGGAGGACAAACACCGGGGAGCTGTTTTTT
CASRGRTNTGELFF
>TRBV2|once|TRBD2|TRBJ2-4
TGTGCCAGCAGTCCCGAGCGGGGGGTCGTCAAAAACATTCAGTACTTC
CASSPERGVVKNIQYF
>TRBV2|.|.|TRBJ1-2
TGTGCCAGCAGTGATGTTGCGGGGGGCGTAAACTATGGCTACACCTTC
CASSDVAGGVNYGYTF
>TRBV6-5|.|TRBD1|TRBJ1-2
TGTGCCAGCAGTTTACGGAGGACAGGGGGTAACTATGGCTACACCTTC
CASSLRRTGGNYGYTF
>TRBV29-1|.|.|TRBJ1-1
TGCAGCGTTGCGCAGGGAGGGACTGAAGCTTTCTTT
CSVAQGGTEAFF
>TRBV4-3|many|.|TRBJ2-6
TGCGCCAGCAGCCAGGATACTAAGGGGCGGGGGGCCAACGTCCTGACTTTC
CASSQDTKGRGANVLTF
>TRBV9|.|.|TRBJ2-1
TGTGCCAGCAGCGTAGACCCACAGGAGAACAATGAGCAGTTCTTC
CASSVDPQENNEQFF
>TRBV6-5|.|.|TRBJ1-1
TGTGCCAGCAGCCCTTCCAACAGGAACACTGAAGCTTTCTTT
CASSPSNRNTEAFF
>TRBV29-1|.|.|TRBJ2-4
TGCAGCGTTGGGGGGTTGTTAGGACGAGAGGAGCAGTACTTC
CSVGGLLGREEQYF
>TRBV7-8|few|.|TRBJ2-7
TGTGCCAGCAGCTTAATTGACAGGGAGCAGTACTTC
CASSLIDREQYF
>TRBV4-3|.|TRBD1|TRBJ1-4
TGCGCCAGCAGCCACGGCAGGGGGAGTGAAAAACTGTTTTTT
CASSHGRGSEKLFF
>TRBV12-3/TRBV12-4|.|.|TRBJ1-1
TGTGCCAGCATGGGGGACTTTGGACCTGAAGCTTTCTTT
CASMGDFGPEAFF
>TRBV7-2|.|.|TRBJ2-3
TGTGCCAGCAGCTTTAACTTAAACACAGATACGCAGTATTTT
CASSFNLNTDTQYF